These 6 T cell receptor beta chains were all obtained from the same sample, sequenced in a study of identical twins. One entry per CDR3 protein, called by TCRdb with MiXCR from the 5' RACE reads. In the table there are hundreds of thousands of distinct CDR3 sequences, approximately 7% of which are singletons. These data also featured in a second study, about yellow fever vaccine responses in identical twins.

The sequencing input was memory (CD45RO+) T cells sorted from blood. Receptors were obtained from a woman aged 18-29 years in good health.

This clonotype came up many times. This chain connects TRBV21-1 to TRBJ1-2; the table's D gene call, TRBD1, was not cross checked with the DNA. TRBV21-1 counts as a pseudogene. The CDR3 has 18 residues. The CDR3 nucleotides read TGTGGCAGCAGAAAGAGAGGGACAGGGGACTTTGGGTTCTATGGCTACACCTTC. Its protein is CGSRKRGTGDFGFYGYTF.

This clonotype was recorded at least ten times. The gene calls are TRBV7-3 and TRBJ2-1; D remains unclear. Trimming cost V 2 bases and J 5 bases, with 16 bases left between them. Germline-derived CDR1 and CDR2 are SGHTA and FQGTGA. CDR3 length: 16 amino acids. The CDR3 here is CASSLGLRSWNNEQFF. The CDR3 coding sequence is TGTGCCAGCAGCTTAGGGTTAAGGTCTTGGAACAATGAGCAGTTCTTC. Supplemented by reference TRBV7-3 and TRBJ2-1, the full variable domain reads GAGVSQTPSNKVTEKGKYVELRCDPISGHTALYWYRQSLGQGPEFLIYFQGTGAADDSGLPNDRFFAVRPEGSVSTLKIQRTERGDSAVYLCASSLGLRSWNNEQFFGPGTRLTVL.

The chain combines TRBV20-1 with TRBJ2-7; tentatively, D is TRBD1 or TRBD2 (5 bases each). The CDR3 sequence is 11 residues long. Germline CDR1 DFQATT, CDR2 SNEGSKA (reference sequence). V lost 7 bases and J lost 4, with 11 bases in between. The CDR3 coding sequence is TGCAGTGTCAGGGAGTGGTACGAGCAGTACTTC. Protein: CSVREWYEQYF.

This clonotype occurred a few times. The chain has TRBV7-7 and TRBJ2-1, with 8 bases matching TRBD2. Germline V gene lookup returns CDR1 SSHAT and CDR2 FNYEAQ (reference sequence). V shed 5 bases, J shed 15 bases, and the junction held 18 bases outside the gene matches. The CDR3 length is 15 residues. The CDR3 nucleotides are TGTGCCAGCAGCCCCGACCTGCCGGGGAGCGGGAGACCGTTCTTC. Amino acid sequence: CASSPDLPGSGRPFF.

This clonotype was counted only a few times. This chain uses TRBV6-1 with TRBJ2-2; no reliable D call. The CDR3 runs 15 residues. Germline CDR1 is MNHNS and CDR2 is SASEGT. V was pared by 7 bases and J by 2 bases, with 14 bases between. CDR3 sequence (DNA): TGTGCCAGCATGGAGAATCGCGGAAACACCGGGGAGCTGTTTTTT. This gives the protein CASMENRGNTGELFF.

The chain links TRBV7-8 to TRBJ2-7, with 9 nucleotides matching TRBD2. Germline V gene data show CDR1 as SGHVS and CDR2 as FQNEAQ. The CDR3 extends over 16 amino acids. V trimming: 5 bases; J trimming: 4 bases; junction bases outside the gene matches: 12. CDR3 loop: CASSVTSSGGIYEQYV. The CDR3 DNA reads as TGTGCCAGCAGCGTAACCTCGAGCGGGGGGATATACGAGCAGTACGTC.